One and the same sample provided the 12 T cell receptor beta chains below, sequenced in a study of blood T cell repertoires in COVID-19. Sequencing used immunoSEQ multiplex PCR; TCRdb keeps in-frame clones, though not all of them. The sample shows approximately 230,000 clones, 86% of them seen only once. The material sequenced was peripheral blood. The receptors originated from a man aged 25 to 40 who had recovered from COVID-19.

CDR3 sequence (DNA): TGTGCCAGCAGCTTAGACGGGGGGGGCAATGAGCAGTTCTTC. It encodes CASSLDGGGNEQFF. V gene TRBV7-2 combines with J gene TRBJ2-1; 8 nucleotides align to TRBD2. V gave up 1 base and J gave up 6 bases; unmatched junction bases: 2. There are 14 residues in the CDR3. Per germline, CDR1 SGHTA and CDR2 FQGNSA.

CDR3 residues: CASMPGASTDTQYF. CDR3 in DNA: TGCGCCAGCATGCCTGGGGCCTCCACAGATACGCAGTATTTT. This rearrangement joins TRBV5-1 to TRBJ2-3, with TRBD1 as a possible D gene (5 bases). Germline V gene sequence: CDR1 SGHRS, CDR2 YFSETQ. The CDR3 has 14 residues. The V end was cut by 6 bases, the J end by 2 bases, with 13 bases between.

This chain joins TRBV10-2 and TRBJ1-2; a weak D match, TRBD1 (5 bases). Germline V gene lookup returns CDR1 WSHSY and CDR2 SAAADI. Trimming left V 2 bases short and J 6 bases short, with 13 bases between. CDR3 length: 14 residues. The DNA of the CDR3 is TGCGCCAGCAGTGAGGGCGCAGGGAGGGATGGCTACACCTTC. Protein sequence: CASSEGAGRDGYTF.

The chain recombines TRBV12-5 with TRBJ1-2, with a tentative D call TRBD1 (5 bases). Germline V CDR1 and CDR2: LGHNT, FRNRAP. This CDR3 comprises 18 residues. Trimming pared 0 bases from V and 8 bases from J, leaving 25 bases between. CDR3 coding DNA: TGTGCTAGTGGTTTGGTACATTTCGGCAGGGTGGAACTGGGGGGCTACACCTTC. This sequence encodes CASGLVHFGRVELGGYTF.

The V and J genes are TRBV11-3 and TRBJ2-7; possibly TRBD1 for D (8 bases). CDR3 length equals 14 residues. The germline gives CDR1 SGHNT, CDR2 YENEEA. Trimming took off 4 bases at V and 4 bases at J, with 14 bases between the two ends. The CDR3 protein is CASSSGQGGYEQYF. The CDR3 DNA reads TGTGCCAGCAGCTCTGGACAGGGAGGGTACGAGCAGTACTTC.

V and J are TRBV27 and TRBJ2-2, with 8 bases fitting TRBD1. V lost 8 bases to trimming and J lost 0 bases; unmatched junction nucleotides: 20. Germline V gene data show CDR1 as MNHEY and CDR2 as SMNVEV (reference sequence). This CDR3 is built from 20 residues. The CDR3 protein is CASARDLQLRDRPNTGELFF. The CDR3 bases are TGTGCCAGCGCCCGAGATCTCCAACTGCGGGACAGGCCGAACACCGGGGAGCTGTTTTTT.

The V and J genes are TRBV18 and TRBJ2-2, with D hard to call. Trimming cost V 0 bases and J 1 base, with 6 bases left between them. Germline assignment: CDR1 KGHSH and CDR2 LQKENI. The CDR3 is 15 amino acids. The CDR3 DNA follows: TGTGCCAGCTCACCACCCTCGGGGAACACCGGGGAGCTGTTTTTT. Translated, it gives CASSPPSGNTGELFF.

This chain joins TRBV5-1 and TRBJ1-2; no clear D gene. This CDR3 is 16 amino acids long. Germline CDR1 is SGHRS and CDR2 is YFSETQ. V was shortened by 0 bases and J by 8 bases, with 20 bases between the two germline ends. As DNA, the CDR3 is TGCGCCAGCAGCTTGGCGGTTCCAGCCGGGCCGGGGGGCTACACCTTC. Translation gives CASSLAVPAGPGGYTF.

The rearrangement uses TRBV5-1 and TRBJ2-7; 9 bases fit TRBD2. Germline V lookup: CDR1 SGHRS, CDR2 YFSETQ. The CDR3 extends over 16 amino acids. The V segment lost 4 bases and the J segment 2 bases; nucleotides outside the gene matches: 10. CDR3 loop: CASSPQGLAGTYEQYF. For the CDR3, the DNA is TGCGCCAGCAGCCCTCAGGGGCTAGCGGGGACCTACGAGCAGTACTTC.

This clone was recorded once. V is TRBV10-3 and J is TRBJ2-7, with D maybe TRBD2 (7 bases). Germline CDR1 reads ENHRY; CDR2 reads SYGVKD. Trimming stripped 4 bases from V and 3 bases from J, with 13 bases between. This CDR3 comprises 14 residues. CDR3 protein: CAISAQGRDYEQYF. Written as DNA, the CDR3 is TGTGCCATCAGTGCCCAGGGGAGGGACTACGAGCAGTACTTC.

A few counts support this clone. This rearrangement joins TRBV5-1 to TRBJ2-7; the D gene is possibly TRBD2 (5 bases). Germline CDR1 is SGHRS and CDR2 is YFSETQ. CDR3 length equals 12 residues. Trimming removed 2 bases at V and 6 bases at J, with 9 bases between. CDR3 loop: CASSFMGVEQYF. CDR3 in DNA: TGCGCCAGCAGCTTTATGGGAGTCGAGCAGTACTTC.

This chain joins TRBV18 and TRBJ2-3; 9 bases map to TRBD1. This CDR3 is 19 amino acids long. Unmatched junction bases numbered 16, after V lost 3 bases and J lost 3 bases. Germline V gene lookup returns CDR1 KGHSH and CDR2 LQKENI. The CDR3 coding sequence is TGTGCCAGCTCACCCGAAACTCACGCCCCGGACAGGGGAACAGATACGCAGTATTTT. Protein sequence: CASSPETHAPDRGTDTQYF.